This entry lists 22 T cell receptor beta chains sequenced from one sample in a study of T-cell reconstitution after alpha-beta-depleted transplantation in children (dated by TCRdb to about 2016). The library was made by PCR. TCRdb lists the instrument as Illumina HiSeq 2500. To normalize quantification of the TCRbeta repertoire, the TCR libraries were built with molecular barcoding that relied on unique molecular identifiers. In-frame beta chains were kept once TCRdb had trimmed the public reads at Q25 with fastp and called clones with MiXCR. One record per CDR3 amino acid sequence lists the most common genes and DNA. The sample table holds roughly 670,000 distinct CDR3 sequences, of which about 12% were seen once. 0.65% to 0.9% of the sample goes to the ten largest clones. The treatment or condition label corresponds to: allogeneic hematopoietic cell transplantation with graft depleted of TCRalphabeta T cells and CD19 B cells.

Sequencing used PBMCs, obtained before TCRalphabeta/CD19-depleted stem cell transplant. Receptor source: a girl aged 2 to 10 with congenital amegakaryocytic thrombocytopenia, due to receive a stem cell transplant.

This clonotype has at least ten counts. This chain uses TRBV7-3 with TRBJ2-1; 10 bases map to TRBD2. Per germline, CDR1 SGHTA and CDR2 FQGTGA. This CDR3 is built from 16 residues. Germline trimming cut 4 bases from V and 5 bases from J; bases unmatched to any gene: 8. The CDR3 bases are TGTGCCAGCAGCTCCCCAGCGGGAGGGGCAGACAATGAGCAGTTCTTC. It yields the protein CASSSPAGGADNEQFF.

This clonotype appeared many times. CDR3 DNA: TGCAGTGCTAGAGATCAGACAGGGAGACCCTACGAGCAGTACTTC. It specifies CSARDQTGRPYEQYF. V usage is TRBV20-1 and J usage is TRBJ2-7, with 7 bases fitting TRBD1. Trimming took 0 bases from V and 2 from J; bases not matched to a gene: 7. In germline, CDR1 is DFQATT, CDR2 SNEGSKA (reference sequence). This CDR3 is built from 15 residues.

This clonotype was recorded at least ten times. The chain carries TRBV5-1 and TRBJ2-4, with TRBD2 as a possible D gene (5 bases). V was pared by 0 bases and J by 4 bases, with 11 bases between. This CDR3 spans 15 amino acids. The germline V gene encodes CDR1 SGHRS and CDR2 YFSETQ. The chain's CDR3 is CASSLAPGGKNIQYF. The CDR3, as DNA: TGCGCCAGCAGCTTGGCGCCCGGAGGAAAAAACATTCAGTACTTC.

At least ten counts were recorded for this clonotype. J is TRBJ2-3 and V is TRBV7-3, with 10 bases aligning to TRBD2. There are 19 residues in the CDR3. The trim removed 1 base at V and 6 bases at J, leaving 16 bases unmatched. The germline V gene encodes CDR1 SGHTA and CDR2 FQGTGA. The chain's CDR3 is CASSLRPELTSGKSDTQYF. The CDR3 DNA reads as TGTGCCAGCAGCTTAAGGCCCGAGCTTACTAGCGGGAAATCTGATACGCAGTATTTT.

This chain joins TRBV5-1 and TRBJ2-1; 11 bases agree with TRBD2. J was trimmed by 0 bases and V by 4 bases; bases with no gene match: 9. CDR3 length equals 18 residues. The germline V gene encodes CDR1 SGHRS and CDR2 YFSETQ. The DNA for the CDR3 is TGCGCCAGCAGCCCCGGACTAGCGGGTACTAGCTCCTACAATGAGCAGTTCTTC. It encodes CASSPGLAGTSSYNEQFF.

At least ten counts were recorded for this clonotype. CDR3 sequence: CSAAVGDYSTDTQYF. In DNA, the CDR3 is TGCAGTGCTGCGGTAGGAGACTACAGCACAGATACGCAGTATTTT. The chain uses TRBV20-1 and TRBJ2-3, with D maybe TRBD2 (5 bases). CDR1 is DFQATT and CDR2 is SNEGSKA in the germline V gene (reference sequence). This CDR3 contains 15 residues. V was shortened by 5 bases and J by 0 bases, with 15 bases between the two germline ends.

The DNA of the CDR3 is TGTGCCAGCAGCCAAGACCGCAAACTTTACGAGTGGCCCATCACCTTC. Protein product: CASSQDRKLYEWPITF. The chain carries TRBV14 and TRBJ1-2; D unresolved. Per the germline V gene, CDR1 is SGHDN and CDR2 is FVKESK. The ends were cut back, 0 bases at V and 13 bases at J, with 24 bases in the middle. This CDR3 region has 16 residues.

This clonotype was recorded a few times. The rearrangement uses TRBV18 and TRBJ2-5; D is perhaps TRBD1 (7 bases). Trimming shortened V by 3 bases and J by 5 bases, and 13 bases separated the two germline ends. Germline values: CDR1 KGHSH, CDR2 LQKENI. CDR3 length: 14 amino acids. The CDR3 protein is CASSPYRGGETQYF. The DNA of the CDR3 is TGTGCCAGCTCACCTTACAGGGGAGGCGAGACCCAGTACTTC.

This clonotype was observed at least ten times. This chain links TRBV4-1 with TRBJ2-7, with 7 positions matching TRBD2. The CDR3 spans 16 residues. Germline CDR1 is MGHRA and CDR2 is YSYEKL. V lost 0 bases and J lost 2; bases outside the gene matches: 7. CDR3 loop: CASSQEGPLAAYEQYF. In DNA, the CDR3 is TGCGCCAGCAGCCAAGAAGGCCCGCTAGCGGCCTACGAGCAGTACTTC.

This clonotype was detected only a few times. The chain recombines TRBV30 with TRBJ2-2; D remains ambiguous. V dropped 0 bases and J dropped 0 bases, with 2 bases sitting between them. The CDR3 has 13 amino acids. From germline, CDR1 is GTSNPN and CDR2 SVGIG (reference sequence). This CDR3 reads CAWSVANTGELFF. For the CDR3, the DNA is TGTGCCTGGAGTGTAGCGAACACCGGGGAGCTGTTTTTT.

This clonotype came up a few times. The CDR3 reads CASRPQSGTPDTQYF. The CDR3 DNA sequence: TGTGCCAGCAGACCCCAGAGCGGGACCCCAGATACGCAGTATTTT. The J gene is TRBJ2-3, the V gene TRBV12-3 or TRBV12-4; 7 positions agree with TRBD2. The junction had 10 bases not matched to a gene; V was cut back by 6 bases and J by 4 bases. This CDR3 spans 15 amino acids.

A few counts support this clonotype. The CDR3 DNA is TGCAGCGTTGAAGTCGGGGGGGGGTCTGAAGCTTTCTTT. Protein: CSVEVGGGSEAFF. The chain joins TRBV29-1 to TRBJ1-1; D possibly corresponds to TRBD1 (5 bases). The CDR3 is 13 amino acids. The V end lost 1 base, the J end lost 6 bases, and 12 bases lay between the germline ends. Germline V gives CDR1 SQVTM, CDR2 ANQGSEA. Complete variable domain (other parts from reference TRBV29-1 and TRBJ1-1): SAVISQKPSRDICQRGTSLTIQCQVDSQVTMMFWYRQQPGQSLTLIATANQGSEATYESGFVIDKFPISRPNLTFSTLTVSNMSPEDSSIYLCSVEVGGGSEAFFGQGTRLTVV.

Ten or more counts support this clonotype. This chain joins TRBV24-1 and TRBJ2-1; 13 bases line up with TRBD2. The germline V gene has CDR1 KGHDR and CDR2 SFDVKD. With 4 bases clipped from V and 5 bases from J, the junction kept 4 bases outside the gene matches. The CDR3 spans 16 residues. CDR3: CATSDPTSGGNNEQFF. DNA of the CDR3: TGTGCCACCAGTGACCCGACTAGCGGGGGGAACAATGAGCAGTTCTTC.

This clonotype has ten or more counts. The chain uses TRBV20-1 and TRBJ2-1, with D maybe TRBD2 (6 bases). CDR1 and CDR2 from the germline V gene are DFQATT and SNEGSKA (reference sequence). The V and J ends lost 6 bases and 3 bases respectively, with 6 bases between them. The CDR3 extends over 11 amino acids. CDR3 DNA sequence: TGCAGTGCGACTAGCTACAATGAGCAGTTCTTC. Residues: CSATSYNEQFF.

The chain employs TRBV5-1 and TRBJ2-1; the D is unclear. The CDR3 is made up of 15 amino acids. Germline values: CDR1 SGHRS, CDR2 YFSETQ. Trimming left V 2 bases short and J 0 bases short, with 9 bases between. The chain's CDR3 is CASSLTPPSYNEQFF. CDR3 coding DNA: TGCGCCAGCAGCTTAACTCCACCCTCCTACAATGAGCAGTTCTTC.

The chain carries TRBV6-2 or TRBV6-3 and TRBJ2-3; D is uncertain. Trimming removed 2 bases from V and 0 bases from J, with 15 bases in between. The CDR3 consists of 17 residues. Germline V gene lookup returns CDR1 MNHEY and CDR2 SVGEGT. CDR3 amino acids: CASSYLLVGVSTDTQYF. The CDR3 DNA follows: TGTGCCAGCAGTTACCTACTTGTTGGGGTGAGCACAGATACGCAGTATTTT.

Comment on this clonotype: Likely a read error: the CDR3 ends without its conserved phenylalanine or tryptophan. The rearrangement links TRBV5-1 to TRBJ2-6; D is unresolved. The germline gives CDR1 SGHRS, CDR2 YFSETQ. This CDR3 region has 15 residues. V lost 4 bases, J lost 0 bases, and 8 bases lay in between. The CDR3 region has the DNA TGCGCCAGCAGCCCGACCTCCTCTGGGGCCAACGTCCTGACTTAC. Translated, it gives CASSPTSSGANVLTY.

This clonotype was found once. One junction end does not reproduce the germline sequence, and a read error may be involved. This rearrangement joins TRBV3-1 to TRBJ2-3; D remains unclear. The CDR3 extends over 12 amino acids. The V gene's germline CDR1 is LGHDT and CDR2 YNNKEL (reference sequence). CDR3 residues: CATSLRTDTQYF. The CDR3 nucleotides are TGTGCCACCAGCCTACGCACAGATACGCAGTATTTT.

This clonotype has a single count. The chain joins TRBV30 to TRBJ2-1, with D possibly TRBD2 on 6 matching bases. V gave up 4 bases and J gave up 8 bases, with 12 bases separating them. Germline V gene sequence: CDR1 GTSNPN, CDR2 SVGIG (reference sequence). This CDR3 contains 12 residues. The CDR3 DNA sequence: TGTGCCTGGAACGCCCAGCGGGATGAGCAGTTCTTC. This sequence encodes CAWNAQRDEQFF.

About this clonotype itself: A much larger clone differs by one base, so this may be a read error. The chain uses TRBV12-3 or TRBV12-4 and TRBJ2-7, with D possibly TRBD1 on 5 matching bases. V lost 6 bases and J 5 bases, leaving 20 bases between the germline ends. The CDR3 extends over 15 amino acids. The CDR3 nucleotides are TGTGCCAGCAGCTTTAGGGGCGGCGCGACCCACGAGCAGTACTTC. Translated: CASSFRGGATHEQYF.

This clonotype was seen ten or more times. This chain connects TRBV20-1 to TRBJ2-3; perhaps D is TRBD1 or TRBD2 (5 bases each). CDR1 and CDR2 (germline): DFQATT, SNEGSKA (reference sequence). The CDR3 runs to 15 residues. V was trimmed by 3 bases and J by 2 bases, leaving 15 bases between them. CDR3 in DNA: TGCAGTGCTAGGTCTGGGGGAAGCCTCACAGATACGCAGTATTTT. It specifies CSARSGGSLTDTQYF.

This clonotype has only one observation. Since a much larger clone is just one base distant, this may be a read error. J is TRBJ2-1 and V is TRBV5-1, with D possibly being TRBD2 (5 bases). The CDR3 loop spans 15 amino acids. Looked up from germline, CDR1 is SGHRS and CDR2 is YFSETQ. CDR3 bases: TGCGCCAGCACGACAACCCCTAGCTCCTTCAATGAGCAGTTCTTC. It translates to CASTTTPSSFNEQFF.